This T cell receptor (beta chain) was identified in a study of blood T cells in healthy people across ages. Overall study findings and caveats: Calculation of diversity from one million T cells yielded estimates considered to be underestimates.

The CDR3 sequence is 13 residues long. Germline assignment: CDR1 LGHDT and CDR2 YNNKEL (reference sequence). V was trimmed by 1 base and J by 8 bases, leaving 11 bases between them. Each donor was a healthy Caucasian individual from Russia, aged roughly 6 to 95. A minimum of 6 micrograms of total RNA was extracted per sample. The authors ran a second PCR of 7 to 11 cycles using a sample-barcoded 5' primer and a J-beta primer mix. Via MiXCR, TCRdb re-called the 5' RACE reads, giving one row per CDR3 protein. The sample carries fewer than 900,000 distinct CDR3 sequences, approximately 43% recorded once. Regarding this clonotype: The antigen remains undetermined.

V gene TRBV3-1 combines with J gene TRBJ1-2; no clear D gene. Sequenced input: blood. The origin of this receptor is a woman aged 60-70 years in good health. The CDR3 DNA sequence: TGTGCCAGCAGCCAAGTTCTGGGTTGGGGCTACACCTTC. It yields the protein CASSQVLGWGYTF.